This TCR beta chain was sequenced during a study of shared clonotypes between healthy human individuals. Clones were sequenced by immunoSEQ multiplex PCR, and TCRdb holds only the in-frame ones, with some missing. The repertoire holds millions of clones, 90% to 95% seen once, with about 0.41% in the top ten. CDR1 is MNHEY and CDR2 is SVGAGI in the germline V gene. J lost 10 bases, V lost 6 bases, and 11 bases had no gene match. This CDR3 is built from 13 residues. The chain carries TRBV6-5 and TRBJ1-1, with TRBD1 identical over 7 bases. The clonotype originates from a man between 18 and 29 years old in good health. Some clones in this sample may be carry-over from other donors' samples. What was sequenced was naive CD4+ T cells from PBMCs. Regarding subset: CD45RA+ positively selected. The CDR3 DNA follows: TGTGCCAGCAGGGGAGGGGGCTCGGAAGGAGCTTTCTTT. Its translation: CASRGGGSEGAFF.